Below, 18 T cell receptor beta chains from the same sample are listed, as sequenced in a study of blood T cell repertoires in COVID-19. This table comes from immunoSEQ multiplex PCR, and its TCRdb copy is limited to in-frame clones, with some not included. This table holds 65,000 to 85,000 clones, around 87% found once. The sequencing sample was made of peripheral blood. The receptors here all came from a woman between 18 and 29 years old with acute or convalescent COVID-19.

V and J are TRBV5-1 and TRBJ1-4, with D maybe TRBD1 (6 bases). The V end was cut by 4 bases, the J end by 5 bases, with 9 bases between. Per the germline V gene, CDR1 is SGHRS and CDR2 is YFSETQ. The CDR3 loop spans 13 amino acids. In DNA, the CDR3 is TGCGCCAGCAGCCCACAGGGAAATGAAAAACTGTTTTTT. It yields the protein CASSPQGNEKLFF.

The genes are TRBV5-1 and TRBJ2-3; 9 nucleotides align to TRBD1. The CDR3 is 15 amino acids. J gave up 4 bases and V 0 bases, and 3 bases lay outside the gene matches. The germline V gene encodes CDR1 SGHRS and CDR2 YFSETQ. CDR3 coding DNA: TGCGCCAGCAGCTTGGTGGGACAGGGTCCAGATACGCAGTATTTT. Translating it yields CASSLVGQGPDTQYF.

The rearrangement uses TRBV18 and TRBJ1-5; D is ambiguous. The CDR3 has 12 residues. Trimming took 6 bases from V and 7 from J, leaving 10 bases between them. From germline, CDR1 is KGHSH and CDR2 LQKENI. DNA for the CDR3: TGTGCCAGCTCCCCCCCCGGGCAGCCCCAGCATTTT. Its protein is CASSPPGQPQHF.

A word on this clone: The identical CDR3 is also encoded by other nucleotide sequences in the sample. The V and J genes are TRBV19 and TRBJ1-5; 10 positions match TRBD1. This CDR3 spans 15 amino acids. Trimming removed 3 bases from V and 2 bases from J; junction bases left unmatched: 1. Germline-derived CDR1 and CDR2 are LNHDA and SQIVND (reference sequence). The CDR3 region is CASSIGQGGNQPQHF. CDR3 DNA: TGTGCCAGTAGTATTGGACAGGGGGGCAATCAGCCCCAGCATTTT. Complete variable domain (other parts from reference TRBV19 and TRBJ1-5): DGGITQSPKYLFRKEGQNVTLSCEQNLNHDAMYWYRQDPGQGLRLIYYSQIVNDFQKGDIAEGYSVSREKKESFPLTVTSAQKNPTAFYLCASSIGQGGNQPQHFGDGTRLSIL.

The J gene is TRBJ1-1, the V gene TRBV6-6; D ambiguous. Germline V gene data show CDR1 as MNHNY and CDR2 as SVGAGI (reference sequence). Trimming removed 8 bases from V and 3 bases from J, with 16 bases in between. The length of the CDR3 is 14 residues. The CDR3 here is CASLKREGDTEAFF. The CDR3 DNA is TGTGCCAGCCTGAAGCGCGAGGGCGACACTGAAGCTTTCTTT.

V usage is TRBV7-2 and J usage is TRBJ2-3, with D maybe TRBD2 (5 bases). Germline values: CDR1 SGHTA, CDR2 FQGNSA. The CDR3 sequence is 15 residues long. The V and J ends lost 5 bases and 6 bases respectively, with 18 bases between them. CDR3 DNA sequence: TGTGCCAGCAGCCCGGGGAATTCCGAGGCCGATACGCAGTATTTT. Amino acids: CASSPGNSEADTQYF.

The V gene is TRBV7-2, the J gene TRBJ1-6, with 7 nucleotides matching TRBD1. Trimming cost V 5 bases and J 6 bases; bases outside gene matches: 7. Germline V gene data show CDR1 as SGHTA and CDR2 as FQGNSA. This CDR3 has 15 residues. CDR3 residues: CASSTTGTANSPLHF. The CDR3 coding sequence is TGTGCCAGCAGCACCACCGGGACAGCTAATTCACCCCTCCACTTT.

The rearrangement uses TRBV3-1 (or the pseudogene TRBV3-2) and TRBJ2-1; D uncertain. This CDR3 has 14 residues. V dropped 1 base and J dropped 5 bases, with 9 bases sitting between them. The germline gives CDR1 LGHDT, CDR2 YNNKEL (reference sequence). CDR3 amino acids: CASSQGLLNNEQFF. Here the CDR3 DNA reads TGTGCCAGCAGCCAAGGCCTATTAAACAATGAGCAGTTCTTC.

The CDR3 coding sequence is TGTGCCTGGAGGACACTAGCGGGAGTTTCTTACGAGCAGTACTTC. Amino acid sequence: CAWRTLAGVSYEQYF. This chain connects TRBV30 to TRBJ2-7; 11 bases fit TRBD2. The CDR3 sequence is 15 residues long. Trimming at V came to 3 bases and at J to 4 bases, leaving 8 bases not matched to a gene. CDR1 and CDR2 (germline): GTSNPN, SVGIG (reference sequence).

Written as DNA, the CDR3 is TGTGCCAGCAGCCCCGGACAGGAGGCTGAAGCTTTCTTT. This gives the protein CASSPGQEAEAFF. The chain uses TRBV3-1 (or the pseudogene TRBV3-2) and TRBJ1-1; 7 bases are a match to TRBD1. Losses at the gene ends were 4 bases for V and 6 bases for J; bases not matched to a gene: 5. The CDR3 has 13 amino acids. The germline V gene has CDR1 LGHDT and CDR2 YNNKEL (reference sequence).

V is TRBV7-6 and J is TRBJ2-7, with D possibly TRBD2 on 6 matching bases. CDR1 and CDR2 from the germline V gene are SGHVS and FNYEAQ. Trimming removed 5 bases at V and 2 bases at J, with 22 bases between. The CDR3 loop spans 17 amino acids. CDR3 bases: TGTGCCAGCAGCGCAAAGCTTGGCCGGGGGACCGCCTACGAGCAGTACTTC. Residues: CASSAKLGRGTAYEQYF.

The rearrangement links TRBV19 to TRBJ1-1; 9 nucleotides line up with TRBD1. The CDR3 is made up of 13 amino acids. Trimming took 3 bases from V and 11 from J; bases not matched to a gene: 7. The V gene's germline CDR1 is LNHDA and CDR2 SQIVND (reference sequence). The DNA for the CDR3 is TGTGCCAGTAGTATCGGGACAGGGCTCCCCGCTTTCTTT. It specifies CASSIGTGLPAFF.

CDR3 sequence: CASTPDRAGDGSYGYTF. In DNA form, the CDR3 reads TGTGCCAGTACCCCCGACAGGGCTGGGGACGGGTCCTATGGCTACACCTTC. This chain connects TRBV19 to TRBJ1-2; 7 bases match TRBD1. Germline V gene sequence: CDR1 LNHDA, CDR2 SQIVND (reference sequence). The CDR3 runs 17 residues. Unmatched junction bases numbered 18, after V lost 7 bases and J lost 4 bases. The full variable domain, with the rest looked up from reference TRBV19 and TRBJ1-2, is DGGITQSPKYLFRKEGQNVTLSCEQNLNHDAMYWYRQDPGQGLRLIYYSQIVNDFQKGDIAEGYSVSREKKESFPLTVTSAQKNPTAFYLCASTPDRAGDGSYGYTFGSGTRLTVV.

The CDR3 is CASSSWTGGYGYTF. DNA for the CDR3: TGTGCCAGCAGTTCTTGGACAGGGGGCTATGGCTACACCTTC. This chain links TRBV6-6 with TRBJ1-2, with 10 bases fitting TRBD1. This CDR3 comprises 14 residues. The germline V gene has CDR1 MNHNY and CDR2 SVGAGI (reference sequence). The ends lost 4 bases at V and 4 bases at J; junction bases unmatched: 3.

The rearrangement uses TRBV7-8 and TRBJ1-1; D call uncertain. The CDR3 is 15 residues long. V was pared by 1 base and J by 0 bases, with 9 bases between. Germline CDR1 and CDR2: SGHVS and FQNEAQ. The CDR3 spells CASSLVRGMNTEAFF. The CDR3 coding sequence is TGTGCCAGCAGCTTAGTCCGGGGAATGAACACTGAAGCTTTCTTT.

This chain's CDR3 is CAWRIGLAGINEQFF. CDR3 DNA: TGTGCCTGGAGAATCGGACTAGCGGGTATCAATGAGCAGTTCTTC. This rearrangement joins TRBV30 to TRBJ2-1; TRBD2 matches at 11 bases. V dropped 3 bases and J dropped 6; count of bases not matched to a gene: 7. Germline V gives CDR1 GTSNPN, CDR2 SVGIG (reference sequence). The CDR3 contains 15 residues.

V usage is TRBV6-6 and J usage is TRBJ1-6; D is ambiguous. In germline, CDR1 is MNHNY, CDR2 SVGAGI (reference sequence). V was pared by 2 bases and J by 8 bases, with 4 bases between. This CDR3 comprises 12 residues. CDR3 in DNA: TGTGCCAGCAGTTACCTCTATTCACCCCTCCACTTT. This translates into CASSYLYSPLHF.

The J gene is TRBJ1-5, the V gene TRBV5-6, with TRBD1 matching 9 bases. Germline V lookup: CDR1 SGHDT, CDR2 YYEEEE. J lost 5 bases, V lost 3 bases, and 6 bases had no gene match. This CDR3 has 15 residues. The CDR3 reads CASSYRGQMHQPQHF. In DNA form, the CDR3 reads TGTGCCAGCAGCTACAGGGGGCAAATGCATCAGCCCCAGCATTTT.